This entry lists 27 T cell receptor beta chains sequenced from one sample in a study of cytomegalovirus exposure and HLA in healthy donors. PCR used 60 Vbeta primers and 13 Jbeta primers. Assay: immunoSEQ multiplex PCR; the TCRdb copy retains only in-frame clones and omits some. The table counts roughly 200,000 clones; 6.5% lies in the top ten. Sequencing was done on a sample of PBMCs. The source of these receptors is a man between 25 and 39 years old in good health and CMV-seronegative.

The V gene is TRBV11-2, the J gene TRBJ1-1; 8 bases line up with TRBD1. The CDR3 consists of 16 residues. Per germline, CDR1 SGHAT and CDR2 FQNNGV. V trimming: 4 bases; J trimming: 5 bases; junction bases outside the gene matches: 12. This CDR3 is CASSSPTGGGWTEAFF. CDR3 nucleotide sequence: TGTGCCAGCAGCTCACCAACAGGGGGAGGGTGGACTGAAGCTTTCTTT.

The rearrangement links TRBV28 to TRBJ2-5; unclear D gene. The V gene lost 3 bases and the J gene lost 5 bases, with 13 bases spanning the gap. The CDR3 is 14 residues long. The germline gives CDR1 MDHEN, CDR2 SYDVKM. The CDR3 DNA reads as TGTGCCAGCAGTTTGGGCCTCCCTGGTGAGACCCAGTACTTC. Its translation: CASSLGLPGETQYF. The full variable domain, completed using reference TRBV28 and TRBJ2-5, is DVKVTQSSRYLVKRTGEKVFLECVQDMDHENMFWYRQDPGLGLRLIYFSYDVKMKEKGDIPEGYSVSREKKERFSLILESASTNQTSMYLCASSLGLPGETQYFGPGTRLLVL.

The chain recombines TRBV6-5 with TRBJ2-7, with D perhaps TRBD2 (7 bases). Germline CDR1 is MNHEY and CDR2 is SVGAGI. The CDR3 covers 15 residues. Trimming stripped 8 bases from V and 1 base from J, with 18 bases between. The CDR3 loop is CASVRGRGASYEQYF. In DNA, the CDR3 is TGTGCCAGCGTCAGGGGACGGGGGGCATCCTACGAGCAGTACTTC.

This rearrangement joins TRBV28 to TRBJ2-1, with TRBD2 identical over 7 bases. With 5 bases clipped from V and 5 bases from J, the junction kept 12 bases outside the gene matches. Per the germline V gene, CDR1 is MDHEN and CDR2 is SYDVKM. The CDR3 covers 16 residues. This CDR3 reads CASSPLGVAGNNEQFF. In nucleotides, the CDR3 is TGTGCCAGCAGTCCCCTCGGGGTAGCGGGTAACAATGAGCAGTTCTTC.

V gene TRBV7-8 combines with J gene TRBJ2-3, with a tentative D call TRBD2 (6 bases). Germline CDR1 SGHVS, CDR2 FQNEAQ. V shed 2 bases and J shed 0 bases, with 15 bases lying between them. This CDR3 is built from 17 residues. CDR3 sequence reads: CASSLQLSGPSTDTQYF. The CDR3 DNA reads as TGTGCCAGCAGCTTACAACTGAGCGGGCCAAGCACAGATACGCAGTATTTT.

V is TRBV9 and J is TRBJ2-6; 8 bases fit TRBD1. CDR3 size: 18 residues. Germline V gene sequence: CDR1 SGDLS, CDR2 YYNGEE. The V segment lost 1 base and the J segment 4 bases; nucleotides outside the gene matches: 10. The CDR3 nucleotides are TGTGCCAGCAGCGTAACGGCAGGGGGCTCCGCCGGGGCCAACGTCCTGACTTTC. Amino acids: CASSVTAGGSAGANVLTF.

The CDR3 protein is CASSESGRAGEQYF. CDR3 nucleotide sequence: TGCGCCAGCAGTGAGTCCGGCAGGGCCGGCGAGCAGTACTTC. The rearrangement joins TRBV10-1 to TRBJ2-7, with D maybe TRBD1 (5 bases). With 0 bases removed from V and 6 bases from J, the gap between germline ends came to 12 bases. The germline gives CDR1 WNHNN, CDR2 SYGVQD (reference sequence). This CDR3 is 14 amino acids long.

CDR3 sequence (DNA): TGTGCCAGCAGCGTAGGCCTAGCGGGGAGGAGCTCCTACAATGAGCAGTTCTTC. This gives the protein CASSVGLAGRSSYNEQFF. V is TRBV9 and J is TRBJ2-1; TRBD2 agrees at 9 bases. Losses at the gene ends were 0 bases for V and 0 bases for J; bases not matched to a gene: 7. The CDR3 length is 18 residues. Germline V gives CDR1 SGDLS, CDR2 YYNGEE.

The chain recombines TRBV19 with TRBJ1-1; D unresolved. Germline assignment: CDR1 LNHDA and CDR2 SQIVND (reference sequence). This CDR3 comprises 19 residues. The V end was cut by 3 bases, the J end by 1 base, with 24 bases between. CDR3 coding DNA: TGTGCCAGTAGTATTCTGGTCGCCTATCGCGGGAGGAGGAACACTGAAGCTTTCTTT. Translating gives CASSILVAYRGRRNTEAFF.

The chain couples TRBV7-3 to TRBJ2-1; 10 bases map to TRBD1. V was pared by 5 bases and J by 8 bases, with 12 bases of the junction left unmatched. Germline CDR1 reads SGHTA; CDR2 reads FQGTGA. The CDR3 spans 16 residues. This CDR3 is CASSPLGTGVFDEQFF. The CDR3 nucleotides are TGTGCCAGCAGCCCCCTCGGGACAGGGGTATTCGATGAGCAGTTCTTC. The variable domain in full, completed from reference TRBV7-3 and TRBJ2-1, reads GAGVSQTPSNKVTEKGKYVELRCDPISGHTALYWYRQSLGQGPEFLIYFQGTGAADDSGLPNDRFFAVRPEGSVSTLKIQRTERGDSAVYLCASSPLGTGVFDEQFFGPGTRLTVL.

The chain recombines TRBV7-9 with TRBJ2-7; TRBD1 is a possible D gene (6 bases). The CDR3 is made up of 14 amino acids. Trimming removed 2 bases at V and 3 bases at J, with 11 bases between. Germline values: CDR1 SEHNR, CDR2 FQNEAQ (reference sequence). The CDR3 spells CASSLSGDGYEQYF. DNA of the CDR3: TGTGCCAGCAGCTTATCAGGGGACGGCTACGAGCAGTACTTC.

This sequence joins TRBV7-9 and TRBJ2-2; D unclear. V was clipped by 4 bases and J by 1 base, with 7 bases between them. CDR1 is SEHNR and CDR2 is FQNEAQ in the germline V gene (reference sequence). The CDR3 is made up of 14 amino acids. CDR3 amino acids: CASSYAGNTGELFF. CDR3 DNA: TGTGCCAGCAGCTACGCCGGGAACACCGGGGAGCTGTTTTTT.

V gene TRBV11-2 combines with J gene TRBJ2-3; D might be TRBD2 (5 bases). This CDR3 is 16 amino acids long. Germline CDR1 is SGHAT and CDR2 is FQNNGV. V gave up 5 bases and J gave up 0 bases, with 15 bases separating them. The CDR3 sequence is CASSLRAVTSTDTQYF. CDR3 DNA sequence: TGTGCCAGCAGCCTTAGAGCGGTTACTAGCACAGATACGCAGTATTTT.

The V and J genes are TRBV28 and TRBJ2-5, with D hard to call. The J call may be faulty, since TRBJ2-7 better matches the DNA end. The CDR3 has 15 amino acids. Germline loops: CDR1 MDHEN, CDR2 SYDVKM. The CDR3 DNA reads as TGTGCCAGCAGTTTCCAGCCAGGCCGATCCTACGAGCAGTACTTC. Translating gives CASSFQPGRSYEQYF.

The CDR3 here is CASSLGASSAGELFF. The DNA of the CDR3 is TGTGCCAGCAGCTTAGGGGCCTCTAGTGCCGGGGAGCTGTTTTTT. This chain joins TRBV7-3 and TRBJ2-2, with D perhaps TRBD1 (5 bases). The CDR3 loop spans 15 amino acids. Trimming pared 2 bases from V and 6 bases from J, leaving 13 bases between. From germline, CDR1 is SGHTA and CDR2 FQGTGA.

The CDR3 coding sequence is TGTGCCAGCAGTCCCCCCCAAGATACGCAGTATTTT. Protein sequence: CASSPPQDTQYF. The genes are TRBV28 and TRBJ2-3, with D unresolved. The germline V gene has CDR1 MDHEN and CDR2 SYDVKM. The ends were cut back, 5 bases at V and 5 bases at J, with 8 bases in the middle. The CDR3 runs 12 residues.

CDR3 in amino acids: CASSHRGNNEQFF. In nucleotides, the CDR3 is TGTGCCAGCAGCCACAGGGGAAACAATGAGCAGTTCTTC. The chain is built from TRBV7-2 and TRBJ2-1, with TRBD1 matching over 7 bases. The CDR3 has 13 residues. V was clipped by 5 bases and J by 5 bases; unmatched bases: 3. The germline V gene has CDR1 SGHTA and CDR2 FQGNSA. Variable domain in full (rest from reference TRBV7-2 and TRBJ2-1): GAGVSQSPSNKVTEKGKDVELRCDPISGHTALYWYRQSLGQGLEFLIYFQGNSAPDKSGLPSDRFSAERTGGSVSTLTIQRTQQEDSAVYLCASSHRGNNEQFFGPGTRLTVL.

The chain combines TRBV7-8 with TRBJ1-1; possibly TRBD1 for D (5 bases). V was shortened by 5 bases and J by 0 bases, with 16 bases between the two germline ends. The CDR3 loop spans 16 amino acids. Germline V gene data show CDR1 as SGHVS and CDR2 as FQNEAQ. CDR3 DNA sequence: TGTGCCAGCAGCCTCCAGGGAATACCCTTGAACACTGAAGCTTTCTTT. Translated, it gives CASSLQGIPLNTEAFF.

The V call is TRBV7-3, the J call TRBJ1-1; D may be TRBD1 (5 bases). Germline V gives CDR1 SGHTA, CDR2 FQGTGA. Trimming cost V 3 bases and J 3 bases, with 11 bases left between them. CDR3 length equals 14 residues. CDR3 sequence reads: CASSFLGGDTEAFF. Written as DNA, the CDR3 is TGTGCCAGCAGCTTTCTGGGGGGAGACACTGAAGCTTTCTTT.

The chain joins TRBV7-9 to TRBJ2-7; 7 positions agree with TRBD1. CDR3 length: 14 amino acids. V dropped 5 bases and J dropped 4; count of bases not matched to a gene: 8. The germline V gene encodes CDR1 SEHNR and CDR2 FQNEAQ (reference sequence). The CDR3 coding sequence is TGTGCCAGCAGCCAAGGGGGACAGTCTTACGAGCAGTACTTC. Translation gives CASSQGGQSYEQYF.

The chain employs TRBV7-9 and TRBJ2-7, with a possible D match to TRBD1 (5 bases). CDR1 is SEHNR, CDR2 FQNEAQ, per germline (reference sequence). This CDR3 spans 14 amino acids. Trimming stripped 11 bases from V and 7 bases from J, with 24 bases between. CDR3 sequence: CAGASGTNTVEQYF. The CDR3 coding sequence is TGTGCCGGGGCTTCCGGTACCAATACTGTGGAGCAGTACTTC.

The CDR3 nucleotides read TGTGCCTGGAGTCAGGGTGACACTTACGAGCAGTACTTC. It encodes CAWSQGDTYEQYF. This chain joins TRBV30 and TRBJ2-7; possibly TRBD1 for D (5 bases). This CDR3 contains 13 residues. V was pared by 2 bases and J by 4 bases, with 12 bases between. The germline gives CDR1 GTSNPN, CDR2 SVGIG (reference sequence).

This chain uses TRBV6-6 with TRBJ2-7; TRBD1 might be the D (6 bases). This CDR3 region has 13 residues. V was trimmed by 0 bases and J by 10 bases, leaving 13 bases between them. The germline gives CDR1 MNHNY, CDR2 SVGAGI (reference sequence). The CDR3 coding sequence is TGTGCCAGCAGTTACTCGACGGGCAGGGGACAGTACTTC. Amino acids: CASSYSTGRGQYF.

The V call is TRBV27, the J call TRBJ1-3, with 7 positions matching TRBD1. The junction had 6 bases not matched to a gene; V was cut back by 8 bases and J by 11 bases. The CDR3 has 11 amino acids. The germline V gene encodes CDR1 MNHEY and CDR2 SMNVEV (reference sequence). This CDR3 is CASGSTGPIYF. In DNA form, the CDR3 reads TGTGCCAGCGGCTCGACAGGGCCCATATATTTT.

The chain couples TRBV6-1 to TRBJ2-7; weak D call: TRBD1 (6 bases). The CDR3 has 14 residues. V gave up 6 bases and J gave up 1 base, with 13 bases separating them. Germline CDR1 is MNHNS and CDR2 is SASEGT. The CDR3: CASSKLGGSYEQYF. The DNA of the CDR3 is TGTGCCAGCAGCAAACTAGGGGGATCCTACGAGCAGTACTTC.

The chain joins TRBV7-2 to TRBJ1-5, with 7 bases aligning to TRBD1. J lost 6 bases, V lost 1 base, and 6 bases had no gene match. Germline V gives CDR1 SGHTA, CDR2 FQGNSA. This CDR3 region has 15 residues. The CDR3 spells CASSLVAGGGQPQHF. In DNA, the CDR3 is TGTGCCAGCAGCTTAGTAGCAGGGGGAGGTCAGCCCCAGCATTTT.

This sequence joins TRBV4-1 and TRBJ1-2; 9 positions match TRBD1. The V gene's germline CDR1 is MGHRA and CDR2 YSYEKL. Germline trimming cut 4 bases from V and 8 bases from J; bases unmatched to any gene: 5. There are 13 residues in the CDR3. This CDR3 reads CASSRGQGHGYTF. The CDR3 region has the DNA TGCGCCAGCAGCCGGGGACAGGGTCACGGCTACACCTTC.